The clone carrying this TCR beta chain was counted a single time. Its antigen is not identified. Germline-derived CDR1 and CDR2 are MNHNY and SVGAGI (reference sequence). Trimming took off 0 bases at V and 11 bases at J, with 10 bases between the two ends. The length of the CDR3 is 12 residues. This record comes from a study of cytomegalovirus exposure and HLA in healthy donors. Study-level background: Early released data comprised tens of millions of unique TCRs from HLA-typed donors. Notes on the study in general: It was shown in a later analysis that HLA-associated TCR beta chains were more clonally expanded than other, equally common chains. Researchers counted 150 to 200 TCR beta chains as cytomegalovirus-associated. Researchers left out some V segments, among them TRBV6-2 and TRBV6-3, as indistinguishable.

PCR employed 60 Vbeta and 13 Jbeta primers. The method was immunoSEQ multiplex PCR; TCRdb's version includes in-frame clones alone and lacks a portion of them. Among some 130,000 clones listed, 70% to 85% were seen once. This clonotype was obtained from a boy between 2 and 10 years old in good health and CMV-seronegative. V usage is TRBV6-6 and J usage is TRBJ1-1, with D perhaps matching TRBD1 (5 bases). Sequenced input: PBMCs. CDR3 DNA: TGTGCCAGCAGTTACTCGGCAGGGTACGCTTTCTTT. This translates into CASSYSAGYAFF.